This T cell receptor (beta chain) appears in the sequencing data of a study of cytomegalovirus exposure and HLA in healthy donors. This clone was seen a single time. What it recognizes is unknown. General observations from the study: Follow-up analysis later connected one missense variant in DCLRE1C with trimming of TCR beta V- and J-genes. As a later analysis revealed, most CMV-associated TCR beta chains appeared HLA-restricted.

Germline-derived CDR1 and CDR2 are GTSNPN and SVGIG (reference sequence). Trimming removed 3 bases at V and 0 bases at J, with 12 bases between. The CDR3 has 16 amino acids. In the PCR, 60 Vbeta and 13 Jbeta primers were used. Generated by immunoSEQ multiplex PCR, the TCRdb table keeps only in-frame clones and is missing some. This table holds 95,000 to 100,000 clones, approximately 85% found once. The receptor was derived from a man in his thirties or forties in good health and CMV-seronegative. Material: PBMCs. This chain uses TRBV30 with TRBJ1-6; D gene unclear. The CDR3 DNA reads as TGTGCCTGGAGGGCGACATTGGCCTCCTATAATTCACCCCTCCACTTT. This codes for CAWRATLASYNSPLHF.